Each of the 25 T cell receptor beta chains below was sequenced from the same sample in a study of spatial heterogeneity in lung cancer. These TCRs are of unknown antigen specificity. TCRdb re-analysed the 5' RACE reads in MiXCR, keeping a single row per CDR3 protein. The profile shows some 16,000 distinct CDR3 sequences, approximately 7% of them singletons. Study results and limitations: Expanded intratumoral alpha and beta TCR counts tracked tumor mutation counts.

Time point here: sample taken at primary tumor resection. Sequenced material: lung tumor tissue, taken at surgery. These receptor sequences come from a female donor with early-stage non-small cell lung cancer.

This clonotype occurred many times. The library was prepared for alpha chains; this beta chain is a stray read, so its frequency means little. The chain has TRBV7-2 and TRBJ2-4; D tentatively fits TRBD1 or TRBD2 (6 bases each). The CDR3 extends over 14 amino acids. The V end was cut by 5 bases, the J end by 7 bases, with 15 bases between. Germline CDR1 SGHTA, CDR2 FQGNSA. DNA of the CDR3: TGTGCCAGCAGCAGACTACAGGGAGGCAACATTCAGTACTTC. Translating gives CASSRLQGGNIQYF.

This clonotype occurred many times. This beta chain came through as a stray read in a library set up for alpha chains, and its size says little. The chain joins TRBV28 to TRBJ1-6; D ambiguous. Germline V gene data show CDR1 as MDHEN and CDR2 as SYDVKM. V was cut by 5 bases and J by 8 bases, with 13 bases left in between. The CDR3 loop spans 14 amino acids. CDR3 protein: CASSRSSKDSPLHF. The CDR3, as DNA: TGTGCCAGCAGTAGATCCTCGAAAGATTCACCCCTCCACTTT.

This clonotype was found many times. Little can be read into the size of this beta chain, an off-target read in a library designed for alpha chains. This rearrangement joins TRBV3-1 to TRBJ2-5, with 9 bases that match TRBD2. V shed 8 bases, J shed 5 bases, and the junction held 9 bases outside the gene matches. The germline gives CDR1 LGHDT, CDR2 YNNKEL (reference sequence). The CDR3 is made up of 14 amino acids. In DNA form, the CDR3 reads TGTGCCAGCCAGCGGGGGGCCGGGAAGGAGACCCAGTACTTC. This translates into CASQRGAGKETQYF.

This clonotype has more than one count but fewer than ten. This beta chain is a stray read from a library made for alpha chains; its abundance is not meaningful. The chain couples TRBV27 to TRBJ1-1; 7 bases are a match to TRBD1. Germline CDR1 MNHEY, CDR2 SMNVEV (reference sequence). CDR3 size: 13 residues. V lost 4 bases, J lost 2 bases, and 1 base stayed unmatched. CDR3 residues: CASSSGGNTEAFF. The CDR3 bases are TGTGCCAGCAGTTCAGGGGGAAACACTGAAGCTTTCTTT.

This clonotype showed up many times. With the library built for alpha chains, this beta chain is off target and its frequency is not meaningful. The chain couples TRBV12-5 to TRBJ2-7; 7 nucleotides line up with TRBD2. The CDR3 extends over 15 amino acids. J lost 5 bases, V lost 8 bases, and 15 bases had no gene match. Per germline, CDR1 LGHNT and CDR2 FRNRAP. This chain's CDR3 is CASSAGTLRGDEQYF. The CDR3 DNA reads as TGTGCTAGTTCGGCCGGGACGCTCCGGGGGGACGAGCAGTACTTC. Filled out from reference TRBV12-5 and TRBJ2-7, the complete variable domain reads DARVTQTPRHKVTEMGQEVTMRCQPILGHNTVFWYRQTMMQGLELLAYFRNRAPLDDSGMPKDRFSAEMPDATLATLKIQPSEPRDSAVYFCASSAGTLRGDEQYFGPGTRLTVT.

This clonotype showed up many times. For a library built for alpha chains, this beta chain is a stray read; little rests on its size. The chain combines TRBV10-2 with TRBJ1-5, with 9 bases fitting TRBD1. This CDR3 is built from 12 residues. The ends lost 8 bases at V and 5 bases at J; junction bases unmatched: 1. Germline CDR1 reads WSHSY; CDR2 reads SAAADI. CDR3 DNA sequence: TGCGCCAGCCGGGACAGGGATCAGCCCCAGCATTTT. Its protein is CASRDRDQPQHF.

At least ten counts were recorded for this clonotype. Because this beta chain is a stray read in a library intended to capture alpha chains, its abundance should not be given much weight. V gene TRBV27 combines with J gene TRBJ2-3, with 12 bases matching TRBD1. This CDR3 has 19 amino acids. Per germline, CDR1 MNHEY and CDR2 SMNVEV (reference sequence). The V and J ends lost 6 bases and 0 bases, in that order; junction bases with no gene match: 13. The DNA of the CDR3 is TGTGCCAGCAGAGGTACCCCGGGACAGGGGGCCGGAAGCACAGATACGCAGTATTTT. Its protein is CASRGTPGQGAGSTDTQYF.

In its sample, this clonotype was seen a few times. This beta chain is a stray sequence in a library constructed for alpha chains; its clone size is not meaningful. Here the CDR3 reads CASSLGQIGNTIYF. CDR3 DNA sequence: TGTGCCAGCAGCTTGGGACAAATTGGAAACACCATATATTTT. This rearrangement joins TRBV5-5 to TRBJ1-3; D not resolved. Germline V lookup: CDR1 SGHKS, CDR2 YYEKEE (reference sequence). The CDR3 runs to 14 residues. V lost 0 bases to trimming and J lost 3 bases, with 7 bases between them.

Sample share makes this clonotype large. This beta chain came through as a stray read in a library set up for alpha chains, and its size says little. For the CDR3, the DNA is TGTGCCACCAGTGAAGGGACACCTGGCCAGGATACGCAGTATTTT. Protein sequence: CATSEGTPGQDTQYF. The chain recombines TRBV24-1 with TRBJ2-3, with D possibly matching TRBD1 (6 bases). Trimming took off 4 bases at V and 6 bases at J, with 16 bases between the two ends. This CDR3 comprises 15 residues. CDR1 and CDR2 (germline): KGHDR, SFDVKD.

On this clonotype itself: Found in a library prepared for alpha chains, this beta chain is an off-target read, and its abundance has little meaning. The genes are TRBV10-3 and TRBJ2-7; TRBD1 matches at 8 bases. J gave up 2 bases and V 10 bases, and 7 bases lay outside the gene matches. The germline gives CDR1 ENHRY, CDR2 SYGVKD. This CDR3 is built from 13 residues. The CDR3 coding sequence is TGTGCCACCCAGGACAGGGCCACCTACGAGCAGTACTTC. It specifies CATQDRATYEQYF.

A word on this clonotype: For a library built for alpha chains, this beta chain is a stray read; little rests on its size. This chain connects TRBV28 to TRBJ2-7; no reliable D call. Germline V gene lookup returns CDR1 MDHEN and CDR2 SYDVKM. The ends were cut back, 6 bases at V and 3 bases at J, with 9 bases in the middle. CDR3 length: 12 amino acids. The CDR3 region has the DNA TGTGCCAGCAGCCCACTACGCTACGAGCAGTACTTC. Translating gives CASSPLRYEQYF. Together with reference TRBV28 and TRBJ2-7, the CDR3 gives the full variable domain: DVKVTQSSRYLVKRTGEKVFLECVQDMDHENMFWYRQDPGLGLRLIYFSYDVKMKEKGDIPEGYSVSREKKERFSLILESASTNQTSMYLCASSPLRYEQYFGPGTRLTVT.

This clonotype was detected many times. The library was built for alpha chains, so this beta chain is an off-target read and its size means little. The rearrangement uses TRBV20-1 and TRBJ2-5; the D gene could be TRBD1 or TRBD2 (6 bases each). There are 15 residues in the CDR3. Germline lookup yields CDR1 DFQATT and CDR2 SNEGSKA (reference sequence). Trimming removed 6 bases at V and 2 bases at J, with 19 bases between. CDR3 coding DNA: TGCAGTGCCCGGGGGCAGTGGGGTGAGCAAGAGACCCAGTACTTC. This gives the protein CSARGQWGEQETQYF.

This clonotype appeared many times. Since it is a stray read in a library aimed at alpha chains, this beta chain has a size that is not meaningful. The chain is built from TRBV5-5 and TRBJ2-3, with D possibly TRBD2 on 6 matching bases. The CDR3 totals 15 residues. V was cut by 5 bases and J by 5 bases, with 18 bases left in between. Per germline, CDR1 SGHKS and CDR2 YYEKEE (reference sequence). This chain's CDR3 is CASSGDFSSLDTQYF. The CDR3 DNA reads as TGTGCCAGCAGTGGGGACTTTTCCTCCTTAGATACGCAGTATTTT.

This clonotype was observed many times. This beta chain is a stray sequence in a library constructed for alpha chains; its clone size is not meaningful. V usage is TRBV6-5 and J usage is TRBJ1-3; TRBD1 aligns across 8 bases. The CDR3 has 16 amino acids. From germline, CDR1 is MNHEY and CDR2 SVGAGI. The trim removed 6 bases at V and 0 bases at J, leaving 7 bases unmatched. CDR3 nucleotides: TGTGCCAGCAGGAGGAGACAGGGGACCTCTGGAAACACCATATATTTT. It translates to CASRRRQGTSGNTIYF.

Ten or more counts support this clonotype. This beta chain represents an off-target read in a library built for alpha chains; its size is of limited meaning. The rearrangement links TRBV10-3 to TRBJ1-1; 8 nucleotides line up with TRBD1. This CDR3 has 15 residues. CDR1 and CDR2 (germline): ENHRY, SYGVKD. V was clipped by 6 bases and J by 5 bases; unmatched bases: 11. CDR3 DNA: TGTGCCATCAGGCCCGGGACAGGCAAAGGGACTGAAGCTTTCTTT. It codes for CAIRPGTGKGTEAFF.

A note on this clonotype: This beta chain turned up in a library designed for alpha chains; as an off-target read, its abundance says little. The chain is built from TRBV20-1 and TRBJ2-5; 9 bases align to TRBD1. Trimming removed 6 bases from V and 2 bases from J; junction bases left unmatched: 10. The CDR3 is 15 amino acids. CDR1 is DFQATT, CDR2 SNEGSKA, per germline (reference sequence). CDR3 bases: TGCAGTGCGACCCCACAGGGGGCTAGGCAAGAGACCCAGTACTTC. It codes for CSATPQGARQETQYF.

Many counts were recorded for this clonotype. This beta chain turned up in a library designed for alpha chains; as an off-target read, its abundance says little. The V and J genes are TRBV29-1 and TRBJ2-3; D perhaps matches TRBD2 (5 bases). CDR3 length: 13 amino acids. Germline lookup yields CDR1 SQVTM and CDR2 ANQGSEA. Deletions cut 1 base from V and 4 bases from J, with 9 bases between. The CDR3 spells CSVEARGSDTQYF. CDR3 in DNA: TGCAGCGTTGAAGCGAGAGGGTCAGATACGCAGTATTTT.

This clonotype was picked up many times. This beta chain represents an off-target read in a library built for alpha chains; its size is of limited meaning. The chain couples TRBV2 to TRBJ1-5; 9 nucleotides agree with TRBD1. The CDR3 extends over 14 amino acids. The V and J ends lost 3 bases and 9 bases, in that order; junction bases with no gene match: 6. Germline assignment: CDR1 SNHLY and CDR2 FYNNEI. The CDR3 DNA follows: TGTGCCAGCAGTGAGCGGACAGGGGAAGGGCCCCAGCATTTT. Its protein is CASSERTGEGPQHF. Combining the CDR3 with reference TRBV2 and TRBJ1-5 gives the whole variable domain EPEVTQTPSHQVTQMGQEVILRCVPISNHLYFYWYRQILGQKVEFLVSFYNNEISEKSEIFDDQFSVERPDGSNFTLKIRSTKLEDSAMYFCASSERTGEGPQHFGDGTRLSIL.

This clonotype occurred many times. This beta chain is a stray sequence in a library constructed for alpha chains; its clone size is not meaningful. The chain uses TRBV5-1 and TRBJ1-3; D is undetermined. The CDR3 is made up of 16 amino acids. Deletions cut 0 bases from V and 2 bases from J, with 12 bases between. From germline, CDR1 is SGHRS and CDR2 YFSETQ. This CDR3 reads CASSLDNLPAGNTIYF. CDR3 bases: TGCGCCAGCAGCTTGGACAACCTCCCGGCTGGAAACACCATATATTTT.

This clonotype has ten or more counts. Little can be read into the size of this beta chain, an off-target read in a library designed for alpha chains. The chain carries TRBV30 and TRBJ2-2, with TRBD2 as a possible D gene (5 bases). V was clipped by 0 bases and J by 1 base, with 6 bases between them. Germline values: CDR1 GTSNPN, CDR2 SVGIG (reference sequence). CDR3 length equals 14 residues. In DNA, the CDR3 is TGTGCCTGGAGTGTCCGGGGGAACACCGGGGAGCTGTTTTTT. This codes for CAWSVRGNTGELFF.

In this sample, this clonotype turned up many times. Within a library made for alpha chains, this beta chain is off target, and its count is uninformative. The J gene is TRBJ2-3, the V gene TRBV20-1; 8 positions agree with TRBD2. The CDR3 runs to 15 residues. Germline trimming cut 3 bases from V and 4 bases from J; bases unmatched to any gene: 9. CDR1 is DFQATT and CDR2 is SNEGSKA in the germline V gene (reference sequence). In DNA, the CDR3 is TGCAGTGCTAGTCCCCGTAGCGGGGTACCAGATACGCAGTATTTT. Its protein is CSASPRSGVPDTQYF.

This clonotype was counted ten times or more. In a library made to pick up alpha chains, this beta chain is a stray read with a size that means little. The genes are TRBV5-1 and TRBJ2-5; D call uncertain. CDR3 length equals 16 residues. Germline assignment: CDR1 SGHRS and CDR2 YFSETQ. The V end lost 2 bases, the J end lost 0 bases, and 14 bases lay between the germline ends. CDR3 sequence reads: CASSFDQNWYQETQYF. The CDR3 region has the DNA TGCGCCAGCAGCTTTGACCAGAACTGGTACCAAGAGACCCAGTACTTC.

This clonotype was counted a few times. This beta chain is an unintended read in a library built for alpha chains; its size means little. The V call is TRBV7-4, the J call TRBJ2-7; 7 bases are a match to TRBD1. This CDR3 is built from 14 residues. The junction had 4 bases not matched to a gene; V was cut back by 0 bases and J by 5 bases. The V gene's germline CDR1 is SGHVT and CDR2 SQSDAQ. CDR3 coding DNA: TGTGCCAGCAGCTTAGCACGTCAGGGGGACGAGCAGTACTTC. Amino acids: CASSLARQGDEQYF.

About this clonotype itself: This beta chain came through as a stray read in a library set up for alpha chains, and its size says little. This rearrangement joins TRBV12-3 or TRBV12-4 to TRBJ2-3, with D maybe TRBD2 (6 bases). The length of the CDR3 is 15 residues. V was shortened by 1 base and J by 5 bases, with 13 bases between the two germline ends. CDR3 protein: CASSLGVLGGDTQYF. CDR3 nucleotide sequence: TGTGCCAGCAGTTTAGGGGTTTTGGGGGGAGATACGCAGTATTTT.

This clonotype was seen repeatedly, ten times or more. This beta chain slipped into a library made for alpha chains as a stray read, so its size is not meaningful. The chain couples TRBV28 to TRBJ2-1; 7 nucleotides match TRBD2. Unmatched junction bases numbered 14, after V lost 5 bases and J lost 7 bases. Germline loops: CDR1 MDHEN, CDR2 SYDVKM. The CDR3 is made up of 16 amino acids. This chain's CDR3 is CASSPLGGVLQNEQFF. For the CDR3, the DNA is TGTGCCAGCAGTCCCCTGGGGGGGGTGCTTCAGAATGAGCAGTTCTTC.